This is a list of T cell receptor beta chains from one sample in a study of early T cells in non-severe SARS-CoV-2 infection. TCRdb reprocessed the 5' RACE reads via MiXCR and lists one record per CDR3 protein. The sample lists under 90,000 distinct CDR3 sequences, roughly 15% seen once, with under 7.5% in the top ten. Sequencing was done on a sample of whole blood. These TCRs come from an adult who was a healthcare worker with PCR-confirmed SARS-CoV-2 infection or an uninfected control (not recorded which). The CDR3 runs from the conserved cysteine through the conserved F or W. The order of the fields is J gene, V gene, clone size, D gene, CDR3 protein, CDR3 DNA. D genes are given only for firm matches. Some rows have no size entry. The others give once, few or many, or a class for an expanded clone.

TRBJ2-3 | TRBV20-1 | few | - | CSARGPGPRVYIPQQYF | TGCAGTGCTAGAGGCCCGGGTCCACGGGTCTACATCCCCCAGCAGTATTTT
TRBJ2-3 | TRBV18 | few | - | CASSPGLRVDTQYF | TGTGCCAGCTCACCGGGCCTTAGGGTAGATACGCAGTATTTT
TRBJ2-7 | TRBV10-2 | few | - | CASSESGGTSYEQYF | TGCGCCAGCAGTGAGAGTGGAGGGACCTCCTACGAGCAGTACTTC
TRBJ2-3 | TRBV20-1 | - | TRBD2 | CSARHGGGSTDTQYF | TGCAGTGCTAGACATGGCGGGGGTAGCACAGATACGCAGTATTTT
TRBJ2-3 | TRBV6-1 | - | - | CASSDAGGTDTQYF | TGTGCCAGCAGTGACGCAGGGGGCACAGATACGCAGTATTTT
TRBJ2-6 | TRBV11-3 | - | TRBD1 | CASSFPGGASGANVLTF | TGTGCCAGCAGCTTCCCAGGGGGCGCGTCTGGGGCCAACGTCCTGACTTTC
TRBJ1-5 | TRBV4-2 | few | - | CASSQGQTGPNQPQHF | TGTGCCAGCAGCCAAGGGCAGACAGGACCGAATCAGCCCCAGCATTTT
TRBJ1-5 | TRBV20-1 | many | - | CSASGRSNQPQHF | TGCAGTGCTAGCGGGCGGAGCAATCAGCCCCAGCATTTT
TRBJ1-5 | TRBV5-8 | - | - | CASSQNRGQGIWINQPQHF | TGTGCCAGCAGTCAGAACCGAGGGCAGGGCATTTGGATCAATCAGCCCCAGCATTTT
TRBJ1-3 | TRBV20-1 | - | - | CSARERLSGNTIYF | TGCAGTGCTAGGGAAAGACTCTCTGGAAACACCATATATTTT
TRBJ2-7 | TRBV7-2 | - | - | CASSQRIAYEQYF | TGTGCCAGCAGCCAACGTATCGCCTACGAGCAGTACTTC
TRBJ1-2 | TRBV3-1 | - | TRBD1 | CASSQESAGGYYGYTF | TGTGCCAGCAGCCAAGAAAGTGCAGGGGGCTACTATGGCTACACCTTC
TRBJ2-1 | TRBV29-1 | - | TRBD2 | CSVETSGGSEQFF | TGCAGCGTTGAAACTAGCGGGGGTAGTGAGCAGTTCTTC
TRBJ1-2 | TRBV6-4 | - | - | CASSDSGEGHYGYTF | TGTGCCAGCAGTGACTCAGGGGAGGGTCACTATGGCTACACCTTC
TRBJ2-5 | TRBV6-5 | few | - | CASSGPVRSRKGTQYF | TGTGCCAGCAGTGGCCCTGTACGATCCAGGAAAGGGACCCAGTACTTC